Each of the 13 T cell receptor beta chains below was sequenced from the same sample in a study of T cell responses to AZD1222 COVID-19 vaccine. TCRdb keeps only in-frame clones here, not all; method: immunoSEQ multiplex PCR. The repertoire holds roughly 100,000 clones, with roughly nine tenths as singletons. This sample comprised peripheral blood, obtained on day 0 of AZD1222 vaccination. The origin of the receptors is an adult in good health.

The chain links TRBV19 to TRBJ2-3; D possibly uses TRBD1 or TRBD2 (7 bases each). From germline, CDR1 is LNHDA and CDR2 SQIVND (reference sequence). The CDR3 runs to 17 residues. V lost 5 bases, J lost 6 bases, and 24 bases lay in between. CDR3: CASSVQPAGGGMDTQYF. Written as DNA, the CDR3 is TGTGCCAGTAGTGTACAACCTGCAGGGGGGGGAATGGATACGCAGTATTTT.

This clone was picked up a small number of times. The chain uses TRBV19 and TRBJ2-2, with 7 nucleotides matching TRBD1. Looked up from germline, CDR1 is LNHDA and CDR2 is SQIVND (reference sequence). After removal of 9 bases from V and 2 bases from J, the junction contained 12 bases not matched to a gene. CDR3 length: 16 amino acids. The CDR3: CASIAGGQKNTGELFF. In DNA form, the CDR3 reads TGTGCCAGCATCGCTGGGGGACAGAAAAACACCGGGGAGCTGTTTTTT.

The gene calls are TRBV11-3 and TRBJ1-1; D is undetermined. Trimming pared 2 bases from V and 1 base from J, leaving 5 bases between. This CDR3 is built from 13 residues. CDR1 is SGHNT, CDR2 YENEEA, per germline. For the CDR3, the DNA is TGTGCCAGCAGCTTACACCCGAACACTGAAGCTTTCTTT. The encoded protein is CASSLHPNTEAFF.

This clone was recorded only once. The J gene is TRBJ2-7, the V gene TRBV9; 8 positions agree with TRBD1. Germline trimming cut 0 bases from V and 2 bases from J; bases unmatched to any gene: 4. CDR1 is SGDLS and CDR2 is YYNGEE in the germline V gene. This CDR3 comprises 15 residues. As DNA, the CDR3 is TGTGCCAGCAGCGTAGGGGACAGGAAAACCTACGAGCAGTACTTC. Residues: CASSVGDRKTYEQYF.

The chain recombines TRBV5-1 with TRBJ2-1; D uncertain. The CDR3 spans 14 residues. V gave up 5 bases and J gave up 2 bases, with 11 bases separating them. Germline values: CDR1 SGHRS, CDR2 YFSETQ. This CDR3 reads CASRFEGTYNEQFF. CDR3 nucleotide sequence: TGCGCCAGCAGATTTGAAGGGACCTACAATGAGCAGTTCTTC.

The gene calls are TRBV7-2 and TRBJ1-4, with D unclear. CDR3 length equals 16 residues. Germline CDR1 is SGHTA and CDR2 is FQGNSA. V was trimmed by 5 bases and J by 5 bases, leaving 18 bases between them. The CDR3 protein is CASSLRLRLGNEKLFF. The CDR3 nucleotides read TGTGCCAGCAGCCTCAGATTAAGGTTGGGGAATGAAAAACTGTTTTTT.

V gene TRBV7-8 combines with J gene TRBJ1-4; no definite D call. V lost 5 bases and J 8 bases, leaving 15 bases between the germline ends. The CDR3 consists of 14 residues. In germline, CDR1 is SGHVS, CDR2 FQNEAQ. Written as DNA, the CDR3 is TGTGCCAGCAGCCCCCCCGAGGGTTGGGAAAAACTGTTTTTT. Protein product: CASSPPEGWEKLFF.

This chain uses TRBV4-3 with TRBJ1-4, with a weak D call TRBD1 (5 bases). The CDR3 loop spans 14 amino acids. The V gene lost 1 base and the J gene lost 8 bases, with 11 bases spanning the gap. Germline CDR1 LGHNA, CDR2 YSLEER. The DNA for the CDR3 is TGCGCCAGCAGCCAAGGACCGGGGCCCGAAAAACTGTTTTTT. This gives the protein CASSQGPGPEKLFF.

This rearrangement joins TRBV7-6 to TRBJ2-7; D unresolved. The CDR3 covers 15 residues. V was cut by 5 bases and J by 0 bases, with 14 bases left in between. CDR1 SGHVS and CDR2 FNYEAQ come from the germline V gene. Here the CDR3 DNA reads TGTGCCAGCAGCCCCGCGGCAGGTCTCTCCTACGAGCAGTACTTC. As protein: CASSPAAGLSYEQYF.

This chain connects TRBV7-2 to TRBJ1-2; D is possibly TRBD1 (5 bases). This CDR3 region has 12 residues. Per germline, CDR1 SGHTA and CDR2 FQGNSA. V lost 5 bases and J lost 10, with 14 bases in between. Written as DNA, the CDR3 is TGTGCCAGCAGCCCTAAAGGGGCCTACTACACCTTC. This translates into CASSPKGAYYTF.

V gene TRBV30 combines with J gene TRBJ1-3; D perhaps matches TRBD1 (6 bases). Germline V gene lookup returns CDR1 GTSNPN and CDR2 SVGIG (reference sequence). V lost 4 bases to trimming and J lost 1 base, with 14 bases between them. The CDR3 extends over 15 amino acids. CDR3 nucleotide sequence: TGTGCCTGGACTCGGGACACACTATCTGGAAACACCATATATTTT. Amino acids: CAWTRDTLSGNTIYF.

The chain uses TRBV2 and TRBJ2-7; the match to TRBD1 covers 7 bases. There are 13 residues in the CDR3. V gave up 4 bases and J gave up 12 bases; unmatched junction bases: 12. Germline V gene data show CDR1 as SNHLY and CDR2 as FYNNEI. CDR3 residues: CASSAIGRGTGYF. CDR3 nucleotide sequence: TGTGCCAGCAGTGCGATTGGCAGGGGGACGGGGTACTTC.

This chain connects TRBV4-2 to TRBJ2-7; D may be TRBD2 (5 bases). Germline loops: CDR1 LGHNA, CDR2 YNFKEQ. With 8 bases removed from V and 3 bases from J, the gap between germline ends came to 17 bases. CDR3 length: 14 residues. The CDR3 nucleotides are TGTGCCAGCCCCGGGATCCCTAAGTGCTACGAGCAGTACTTC. Protein: CASPGIPKCYEQYF.